This paragraph covers one T cell receptor beta chain sequence. Sequencing used immunoSEQ multiplex PCR; TCRdb keeps in-frame clones, though not all of them. The sample yields some 52,000 clones, roughly 87% seen once. The source of the sample is a study of blood T cell repertoires in COVID-19. The V and J ends lost 0 bases and 10 bases respectively, with 14 bases between them. Germline loops: CDR1 SGHNT, CDR2 YYREEE (reference sequence). The CDR3 extends over 14 amino acids. The sample consisted of peripheral blood. The chain couples TRBV5-4 to TRBJ2-1; unclear D gene. The clonotype was recovered from a human donor with active COVID-19. The donor label of this sample is uncertain. The CDR3 here is CASSLGSTSREQFF. Here the CDR3 DNA reads TGTGCCAGCAGCTTGGGTTCCACCAGCAGGGAGCAGTTCTTC.